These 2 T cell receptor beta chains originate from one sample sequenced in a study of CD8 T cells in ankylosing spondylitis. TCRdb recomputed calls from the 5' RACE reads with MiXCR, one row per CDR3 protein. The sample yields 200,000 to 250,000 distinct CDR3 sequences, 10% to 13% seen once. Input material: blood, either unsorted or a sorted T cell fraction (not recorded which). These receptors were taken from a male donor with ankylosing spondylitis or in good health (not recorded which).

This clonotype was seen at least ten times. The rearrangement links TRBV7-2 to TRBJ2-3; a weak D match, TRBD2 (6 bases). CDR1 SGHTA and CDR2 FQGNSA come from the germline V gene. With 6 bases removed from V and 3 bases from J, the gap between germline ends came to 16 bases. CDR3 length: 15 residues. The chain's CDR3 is CASRSSGTGTDTQYF. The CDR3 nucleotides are TGTGCCAGCAGGTCCTCCGGGACTGGAACAGATACGCAGTATTTT. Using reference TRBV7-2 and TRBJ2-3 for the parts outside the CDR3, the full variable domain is GAGVSQSPSNKVTEKGKDVELRCDPISGHTALYWYRQSLGQGLEFLIYFQGNSAPDKSGLPSDRFSAERTGGSVSTLTIQRTQQEDSAVYLCASRSSGTGTDTQYFGPGTRLTVL.

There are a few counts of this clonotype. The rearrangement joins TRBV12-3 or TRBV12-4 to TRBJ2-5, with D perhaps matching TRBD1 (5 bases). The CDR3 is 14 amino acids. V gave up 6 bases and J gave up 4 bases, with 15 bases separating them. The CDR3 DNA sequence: TGTGCCAGCAGCCTGACAGTTTGGGGAGAGACCCAGTACTTC. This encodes CASSLTVWGETQYF.